This T cell receptor beta chain originates from a study of T cell changes during pregnancy in multiple sclerosis. Clones were sequenced by immunoSEQ multiplex PCR, and TCRdb holds only the in-frame ones, with some missing. Among about 80,000 clones listed, roughly 94% were seen once. The ends lost 7 bases at V and 2 bases at J; junction bases unmatched: 7. CDR3 size: 14 residues. Germline V gene sequence: CDR1 MDHEN, CDR2 SYDVKM. The TCR originated in a female donor with multiple sclerosis, enrolled in a pregnancy study. The chain carries TRBV28 and TRBJ2-7; 8 bases map to TRBD1. The specimen comprised peripheral blood, sampled before pregnancy. CDR3 protein: CASTIQGAPYEQYF. The CDR3 nucleotides read TGTGCCAGCACCATCCAGGGGGCCCCCTACGAGCAGTACTTC. Based on the CDR3 plus reference TRBV28 and TRBJ2-7, the full variable domain is DVKVTQSSRYLVKRTGEKVFLECVQDMDHENMFWYRQDPGLGLRLIYFSYDVKMKEKGDIPEGYSVSREKKERFSLILESASTNQTSMYLCASTIQGAPYEQYFGPGTRLTVT.